The 3 T cell receptor beta chains below all came from one sample that was sequenced in a study of T cell repertoires in cytomegalovirus infection. TCRdb processed the reads anew with MiXCR; each CDR3 protein has one entry. This table has roughly 720,000 distinct CDR3 sequences, roughly 36% appearing once. The sequenced sample consisted of PBMCs. All receptors derive from a human donor in good health (CMV status not recorded). Some clones in this sample may be carry-over from other donors' samples.

In regard to this clonotype: The junction differs from germline at one of its ends, possibly a read error. The rearrangement links TRBV7-8 to TRBJ1-3; a weak D match, TRBD1 (5 bases). The length of the CDR3 is 16 residues. Per germline, CDR1 SGHVS and CDR2 FQNEAQ. The CDR3 bases are TGTGCCAGCAGCTCAGACGCAGGGAGCTCTGGAAACACCCTATATTTT. Residues: CASSSDAGSSGNTLYF.

A few counts support this clonotype. V usage is TRBV19 and J usage is TRBJ2-1, with 9 bases matching TRBD2. The CDR3 has 20 residues. Germline CDR1 and CDR2: LNHDA and SQIVND (reference sequence). After removal of 2 bases from V and 3 bases from J, the junction contained 17 bases not matched to a gene. The CDR3 DNA is TGTGCCAGTAGTATAAGGGGGCGGGGGGGCGGGAACACGGTCTACAATGAGCAGTTCTTC. The encoded protein is CASSIRGRGGGNTVYNEQFF.

The genes are TRBV19 and TRBJ1-2; perhaps TRBD1 as D (5 bases). The germline CDR1 and CDR2 sequences are LNHDA and SQIVND (reference sequence). The CDR3 has 14 residues. The V gene lost 7 bases and the J gene lost 4 bases, with 16 bases spanning the gap. CDR3 loop: CASTQGGQGYGYTF. The CDR3 region has the DNA TGTGCCAGTACCCAAGGCGGGCAGGGCTATGGCTACACCTTC.